The clone carrying this T cell receptor beta chain was detected only once. The antigen is undetermined. This record comes from a study of cytomegalovirus exposure and HLA in healthy donors. Overall study findings and caveats: Immune exposure information comprised only CMV serostatus. Further analysis was carried out later, and it showed several of the most significant clusters appearing linked to common viral pathogens.

60 Vbeta and 13 Jbeta primers were used in PCR. Sequenced by immunoSEQ multiplex PCR; TCRdb stores in-frame clones only, minus some. This table has around 140,000 clones, 80% appearing once. CDR3 length equals 12 residues. Germline lookup yields CDR1 SGHDT and CDR2 YYEEEE. The V and J ends lost 2 bases and 5 bases respectively, with 7 bases between them. The chain is built from TRBV5-6 and TRBJ2-5; no firm D call. Sequencing was performed on PBMCs. This clonotype was obtained from a man aged 40-49 years in good health and CMV-seronegative. This CDR3 is CASSFLSETQYF. The CDR3 nucleotides read TGTGCCAGCAGCTTTTTGTCGGAGACCCAGTACTTC.